One sample yielded the 11 T cell receptor beta chains listed below, sequenced in a study of OX40 agonist ivuxolimab in advanced cancers. The table came from immunoSEQ multiplex PCR; TCRdb's copy has only in-frame clones and leaves some out. This sample has about 120,000 clones; about 92% occur once, and the top ten carry around 0.26%. The specimen was CD4+ or CD8+ T cells sorted from blood, collected in a trial of the OX40 agonist ivuxolimab. Receptor source: an adult with an advanced solid tumor such as melanoma, head and neck, liver or kidney cancer.

This chain connects TRBV9 to TRBJ2-1; a weak D match, TRBD2 (5 bases). Germline V gives CDR1 SGDLS, CDR2 YYNGEE. CDR3 length equals 17 residues. The germline V and J ends were trimmed by 0 bases and 0 bases, with 13 bases remaining between them. DNA for the CDR3: TGTGCCAGCAGCGTAGGAGGGTCTGTGAACTCCTACAATGAGCAGTTCTTC. Protein sequence: CASSVGGSVNSYNEQFF.

This chain links TRBV10-3 with TRBJ1-1; 12 positions match TRBD1. This CDR3 spans 15 amino acids. Germline V gene data show CDR1 as ENHRY and CDR2 as SYGVKD. The J segment lost 5 bases and the V segment lost 6 bases, leaving 7 bases of the junction unmatched. This CDR3 is CAIRGDRGRGTEAFF. In DNA, the CDR3 is TGTGCCATCAGGGGGGACAGGGGGCGAGGAACTGAAGCTTTCTTT.

The chain recombines TRBV7-3 with TRBJ2-3, with 8 bases matching TRBD2. J was trimmed by 4 bases and V by 5 bases; bases with no gene match: 5. The length of the CDR3 is 14 residues. Germline V lookup: CDR1 SGHTA, CDR2 FQGTGA. CDR3 sequence reads: CASSPGLGADTQYF. The CDR3 bases are TGTGCCAGCAGCCCGGGACTAGGGGCAGATACGCAGTATTTT.

This sequence joins TRBV18 and TRBJ1-3, with D uncertain. Per the germline V gene, CDR1 is KGHSH and CDR2 is LQKENI. The length of the CDR3 is 15 residues. Trimming pared 3 bases from V and 0 bases from J, leaving 9 bases between. CDR3 nucleotides: TGTGCCAGCTCACCTGGCCTACGCTCTGGAAACACCATATATTTT. Protein product: CASSPGLRSGNTIYF.

CDR3 DNA sequence: TGCGCCAGCAGCCAAGGCTCCGCCGGAGGAAACACCATATATTTT. The encoded protein is CASSQGSAGGNTIYF. The chain combines TRBV4-1 with TRBJ1-3; D ambiguous. Germline V gene sequence: CDR1 MGHRA, CDR2 YSYEKL. The ends were cut back, 1 base at V and 4 bases at J, with 11 bases in the middle. This CDR3 has 15 amino acids.

The gene calls are TRBV29-1 and TRBJ1-2; D unresolved. The length of the CDR3 is 13 residues. Germline CDR1 and CDR2: SQVTM and ANQGSEA. V was pared by 3 bases and J by 8 bases, with 16 bases between. CDR3 protein: CSVESGELAGYTF. In nucleotides, the CDR3 is TGCAGCGTTGAGTCCGGCGAGTTGGCGGGCTACACCTTC.

The J gene is TRBJ1-1, the V gene TRBV18; the match to TRBD1 covers 7 bases. The CDR3 has 17 residues. V shed 6 bases and J 0 bases; nucleotides not matched to a gene: 13. Germline assignment: CDR1 KGHSH and CDR2 LQKENI. CDR3 coding DNA: TGTGCCAGCTCCCAACGTACCCCGGGACAGATGAACACTGAAGCTTTCTTT. Translated, it gives CASSQRTPGQMNTEAFF.

The chain joins TRBV18 to TRBJ2-5; D may be TRBD2 (5 bases). CDR3 length: 13 amino acids. The germline V and J ends were trimmed by 6 bases and 2 bases, with 10 bases remaining between them. Germline V gene lookup returns CDR1 KGHSH and CDR2 LQKENI. CDR3 loop: CASSMRVQETQYF. The CDR3 nucleotides are TGTGCCAGCTCCATGAGGGTACAAGAGACCCAGTACTTC.

This clone has just a few counts. The J gene is TRBJ2-7, the V gene TRBV19; 7 bases map to TRBD1. Looked up from germline, CDR1 is LNHDA and CDR2 is SQIVND (reference sequence). J was trimmed by 0 bases and V by 5 bases; bases with no gene match: 4. The CDR3 sequence is 14 residues long. The CDR3 DNA follows: TGTGCCAGTAGTCCCGGGACAGCCTCCTACGAGCAGTACTTC. Translation: CASSPGTASYEQYF.

V and J are TRBV7-2 and TRBJ2-3; weak D call: TRBD2 (5 bases). Germline V gene data show CDR1 as SGHTA and CDR2 as FQGNSA. The V gene lost 0 bases and the J gene lost 4 bases, with 8 bases spanning the gap. This CDR3 is built from 14 residues. DNA for the CDR3: TGTGCCAGCAGCTTAGCGGGAGCCCCAGATACGCAGTATTTT. As protein: CASSLAGAPDTQYF.

The chain combines TRBV2 with TRBJ2-5; D remains ambiguous. V shed 4 bases and J shed 1 base, with 10 bases lying between them. The CDR3 extends over 14 amino acids. The V gene's germline CDR1 is SNHLY and CDR2 FYNNEI. This CDR3 is CASSGSKPQETQYF. The DNA of the CDR3 is TGTGCCAGCAGTGGCAGTAAACCCCAAGAGACCCAGTACTTC.